This is a list of T cell receptor beta chains from one sample in a study of blood T cell repertoires in COVID-19. The repertoire was sequenced with immunoSEQ multiplex PCR; TCRdb's copy has only in-frame clones and lacks some. Of 15,000 or so clones listed, roughly 87% are singletons. The sequencing sample was made of peripheral blood. These receptors were collected from a man aged 45-60 years with active COVID-19. Each CDR3 is given with its conserved first and last residue. The D gene is left open where the match is weak. Clone size, where shown, is once, few, many, or a class for clones that have expanded.

CDR3nt	CDR3aa	v_gene	j_gene	abundance	d_gene
TGTGCCAGCAGCACAGCCCCGGGGGTAACGCAGTATTTT	CASSTAPGVTQYF	TRBV7-8	TRBJ2-3	.	.
TGTGCCAGCAGCTTTGCCCGTCCTAGCGGGCCAGGGAATGAGCAGTTCTTC	CASSFARPSGPGNEQFF	TRBV5-5	TRBJ2-1	.	TRBD2
TGCGCCAGCAGTCCTTCGAGAGGGACTGAAGCTTTCTTT	CASSPSRGTEAFF	TRBV10-1	TRBJ1-1	.	.
TGTGCCAGCAGTTTATCGGCGGTAAGCTCCTACAATGAGCAGTTCTTC	CASSLSAVSSYNEQFF	TRBV27	TRBJ2-1	.	.
TGCGCCAGCAGCTCTTCTACCACTAGCGGGAGTGTTAAGTTCTTC	CASSSSTTSGSVKFF	TRBV5-1	TRBJ2-1	.	TRBD2
TGTGCCAGTAGTATAGATCCTAATCAGCCCCAGCATTTT	CASSIDPNQPQHF	TRBV19	TRBJ1-5	few	.
TGTGCCAGCAGCTTGCAGGGGAGCGGGGAGCTGTTTTTT	CASSLQGSGELFF	TRBV7-9	TRBJ2-2	once	.
TGTGCCAGCAGCGTAGATAGTGGGGGACTCTCTGGAAACACCATATATTTT	CASSVDSGGLSGNTIYF	TRBV9	TRBJ1-3	.	.
TGCGCCAGCAGCGTTCCGGGACAGGGTGGCTACACCTTC	CASSVPGQGGYTF	TRBV5-1	TRBJ1-2	.	TRBD1
TGTGCCAGCAGCTCACATCAAACAGGGGCAGGAAACACCATATATTTT	CASSSHQTGAGNTIYF	TRBV9	TRBJ1-3	.	TRBD1
TGCGCCAGCAGCTTGTGGACAGGGGAGGGCACTGAAGCTTTCTTT	CASSLWTGEGTEAFF	TRBV5-1	TRBJ1-1	.	TRBD1
TGTGCCAGCAGTTCGGGAGTTGGGGAGACCCAGTACTTC	CASSSGVGETQYF	TRBV28	TRBJ2-5	.	.
TGTGCCAGCAGTACGACAGGCTCTGGAAACACCATATATTTT	CASSTTGSGNTIYF	TRBV28	TRBJ1-3	.	.
TGTGCCAGCAGCAGTGGGACTTACGCGAACACCGGGGAGCTGTTTTTT	CASSSGTYANTGELFF	TRBV9	TRBJ2-2	.	.
TGTGCCAGCAGTGAAGCGGAGTTATCGAGACAGGTCATCCAAGAGACCCAGTACTTC	CASSEAELSRQVIQETQYF	TRBV6-1	TRBJ2-5	.	.
TGTGCCAGCAGTTGGGACAGGGGTAATTCACCCCTCCACTTT	CASSWDRGNSPLHF	TRBV6-2/TRBV6-3	TRBJ1-6	.	TRBD1
TGCGCCAGCAGCCAAGATGGCGGAAGCACAGATACGCAGTATTTT	CASSQDGGSTDTQYF	TRBV4-1	TRBJ2-3	few	.
TGTGCCAGCAGCAGACAGGGGAATGAGCAGTTCTTC	CASSRQGNEQFF	TRBV9	TRBJ2-1	.	TRBD1
TGTGCCAGCAGCCTCGGACAGGGGCCACGAAAGGAGCAGTTCTTC	CASSLGQGPRKEQFF	TRBV7-9	TRBJ2-1	.	TRBD1
TGTGCCATCAGTGAGTCTGGGACAGGGATTTACGAGCAGTACTTC	CAISESGTGIYEQYF	TRBV10-3	TRBJ2-7	.	TRBD1
TGTGCCAGCAGCCCCCCAGGGCGCGAGCAGTACTTC	CASSPPGREQYF	TRBV6-5	TRBJ2-7	.	.
TGTGCCAGCAGCTTTGTAGGGGGCACCCAAGAGACCCAGTACTTC	CASSFVGGTQETQYF	TRBV5-4	TRBJ2-5	.	TRBD1
TGTGCCAGCAGCACCCGGACAGGTCACTATGGCTACACCTTC	CASSTRTGHYGYTF	TRBV5-8	TRBJ1-2	.	TRBD1
TGTGCCAGCAGCTTAGTGGAGGGTAGAGGAGATGGCTACACCTTC	CASSLVEGRGDGYTF	TRBV11-2	TRBJ1-2	.	.
TGTGCCAGCACCTCTAGGGGGACTAGCTTCTACAATGAGCAGTTCTTC	CASTSRGTSFYNEQFF	TRBV11-3	TRBJ2-1	.	TRBD2
TGTGCCAGCATTAAGGCCGGGGTTGGTACGCAGTATTTT	CASIKAGVGTQYF	TRBV12-3/TRBV12-4	TRBJ2-3	.	.
TGTGCCAGCATCCTAGCGGGGCTTGAGGCGCAGTATTTT	CASILAGLEAQYF	TRBV12-3/TRBV12-4	TRBJ2-3	.	TRBD2
TGCGCCAGCAGCTTGTTGGGACTAGCGGAAGTTACGGAGCAGTTCTTC	CASSLLGLAEVTEQFF	TRBV5-1	TRBJ2-1	.	TRBD2
TGTGCCAGCAGCTGGCTCGGGACAGGGTTCTACGAGCAGTACTTC	CASSWLGTGFYEQYF	TRBV11-2	TRBJ2-7	few	TRBD1
TGTGCCAGCAGCCAAGTCCTAACAGGGATGAACACTGAAGCTTTCTTT	CASSQVLTGMNTEAFF	TRBV3-1/TRBV3-2	TRBJ1-1	.	.
TGTGCCAGCTCACCACCCACAGGAAGACCCGAAAAACTGTTTTTT	CASSPPTGRPEKLFF	TRBV18	TRBJ1-4	few	.
TGTGCCAGCAACAAACAGTCGGGGAGCTCCTACGAGCAGTACTTC	CASNKQSGSSYEQYF	TRBV7-3	TRBJ2-7	.	.
TGCGCCAGCAGCCAAGGGACAGGGGGTAGAGTTGAGCAGTTCTTC	CASSQGTGGRVEQFF	TRBV4-1	TRBJ2-1	.	TRBD1
TGTGCCAGCGTCTCGACACAGGGGGCACGGGGCTACACCTTC	CASVSTQGARGYTF	TRBV5-6	TRBJ1-2	.	TRBD1
TGTGCTAGTGGTCCGGACAGCTACATGAACACTGAAGCTTTCTTT	CASGPDSYMNTEAFF	TRBV12-5	TRBJ1-1	.	.
TGTGCCAGCAGCATGACGGGAGCCCTCCACTTT	CASSMTGALHF	TRBV12-3/TRBV12-4	TRBJ1-6	.	.
TGCGCCAGCAGCGAATTAGCGGGAGATTTGAATGAGCAGTTCTTC	CASSELAGDLNEQFF	TRBV5-1	TRBJ2-1	.	TRBD2
TGTGCCACCAGCCGGGTCCCGTTCGGGTCTCCGGGCGGGGAGCTGTTTTTT	CATSRVPFGSPGGELFF	TRBV24-1	TRBJ2-2	.	.
TGCGCCAGCAGTGAGTCCCTGGACAGGGGAGAGACCCAGTACTTC	CASSESLDRGETQYF	TRBV10-1	TRBJ2-5	.	TRBD1
TGTGCCTGGAGGGGACAGCCCAACACTGAAGCTTTCTTT	CAWRGQPNTEAFF	TRBV30	TRBJ1-1	.	TRBD1
TGTGCCAGCAGCTCCGGGACTTTAGGCTACACCTTC	CASSSGTLGYTF	TRBV7-9	TRBJ1-2	.	.
TGTGCCAGCAGGAGGGAAGGCACAGATACGCAGTATTTT	CASRREGTDTQYF	TRBV5-6	TRBJ2-3	.	.
TGCGCCAGCAGCCAAATTACAGGGAACACTGAAGCTTTCTTT	CASSQITGNTEAFF	TRBV4-1	TRBJ1-1	.	.
TGTGCCAGCAGTTACTCGACAGGGGACACCTACGAGCAGTACTTC	CASSYSTGDTYEQYF	TRBV6-5	TRBJ2-7	.	TRBD1
TGCGCCAGCGGCCAAGAAGGACTAGCGGGAGAGCAGTACTTC	CASGQEGLAGEQYF	TRBV5-1	TRBJ2-7	.	TRBD2
TGCAGCGTAAACGCGTACAATGAGCAGTTCTTC	CSVNAYNEQFF	TRBV29-1	TRBJ2-1	once	.
TGTGCCAGCAGGTCCTCCCGCTCTCGGGGGGTAAACACTGAAGCTTTCTTT	CASRSSRSRGVNTEAFF	TRBV5-8	TRBJ1-1	.	.
TGTGCCAGCAGCTTGGACAGTCTCTTGCCCCAGCATTTT	CASSLDSLLPQHF	TRBV27	TRBJ1-5	.	.
TGTGCCAGCAGCCCCCTTTCCAACTATGGCTACACCTTC	CASSPLSNYGYTF	TRBV12-3/TRBV12-4	TRBJ1-2	.	.